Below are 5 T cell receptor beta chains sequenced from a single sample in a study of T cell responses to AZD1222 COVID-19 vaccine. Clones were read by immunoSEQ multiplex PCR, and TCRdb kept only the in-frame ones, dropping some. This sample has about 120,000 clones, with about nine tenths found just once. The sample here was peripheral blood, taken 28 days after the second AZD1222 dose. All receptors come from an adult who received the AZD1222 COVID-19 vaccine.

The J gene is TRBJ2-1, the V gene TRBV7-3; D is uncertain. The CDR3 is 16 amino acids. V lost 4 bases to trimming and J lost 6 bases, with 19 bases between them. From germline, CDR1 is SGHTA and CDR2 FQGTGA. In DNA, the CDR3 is TGTGCCAGCAGCTCTGCCCCTCCAGGACGTTTCAATGAGCAGTTCTTC. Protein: CASSSAPPGRFNEQFF.

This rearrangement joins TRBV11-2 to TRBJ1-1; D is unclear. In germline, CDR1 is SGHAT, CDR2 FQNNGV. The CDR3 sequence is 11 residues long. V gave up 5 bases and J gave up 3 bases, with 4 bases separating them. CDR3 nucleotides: TGTGCCAGCAGCCCCGACACTGAAGCTTTCTTT. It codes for CASSPDTEAFF. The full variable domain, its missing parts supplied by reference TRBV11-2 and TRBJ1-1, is EAGVAQSPRYKIIEKRQSVAFWCNPISGHATLYWYQQILGQGPKLLIQFQNNGVVDDSQLPKDRFSAERLKGVDSTLKIQPAKLEDSAVYLCASSPDTEAFFGQGTRLTVV.

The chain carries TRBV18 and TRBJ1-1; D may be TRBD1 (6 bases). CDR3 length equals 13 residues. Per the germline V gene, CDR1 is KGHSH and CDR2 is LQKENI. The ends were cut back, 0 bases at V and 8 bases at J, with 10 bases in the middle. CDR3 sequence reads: CASSPPQGQEAFF. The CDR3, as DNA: TGTGCCAGCTCACCACCACAGGGTCAGGAAGCTTTCTTT.

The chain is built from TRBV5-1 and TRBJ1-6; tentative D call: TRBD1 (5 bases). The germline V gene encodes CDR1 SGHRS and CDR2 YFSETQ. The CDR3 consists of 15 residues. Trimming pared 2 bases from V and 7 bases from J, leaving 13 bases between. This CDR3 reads CASSLGGAGNSPLHF. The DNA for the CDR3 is TGCGCCAGCAGCTTAGGAGGGGCTGGGAATTCACCCCTCCACTTT.

In DNA form, the CDR3 reads TGTGCCAGCAGCTTGGAAGCTATCAACAATGAGCAGTTCTTC. This encodes CASSLEAINNEQFF. The V and J genes are TRBV5-4 and TRBJ2-1; D is unresolved. Looked up from germline, CDR1 is SGHNT and CDR2 is YYREEE (reference sequence). The CDR3 loop spans 14 amino acids. Trimming shortened V by 0 bases and J by 5 bases, and 9 bases separated the two germline ends.